The rows below give T cell receptor beta chains drawn from one sample of a study of blood T cells in healthy people across ages. MiXCR, applied by TCRdb to the 5' RACE reads, yields one record per CDR3 protein. The sample shows 630,000 or so distinct CDR3 sequences, roughly 31% of them seen only once. Sequenced input: blood. Every receptor here comes from a woman aged 80 or over in good health. The CDR3 runs from the conserved cysteine through the conserved F or W.

j_call: TRBJ2-2; v_call: TRBV20-1; cdr3_aa: CSAPGGGPNTGELFF
j_call: TRBJ2-5; v_call: TRBV5-1; cdr3_aa: CASSLQGNPQETQYF
j_call: TRBJ2-3; v_call: TRBV6-6; cdr3_aa: CASSVRDAGDTQYF
j_call: TRBJ2-7; v_call: TRBV4-1; cdr3_aa: CASSQDGGPYEQYF
j_call: TRBJ2-2; v_call: TRBV9; cdr3_aa: CASSVVGTGLTGELFF
j_call: TRBJ2-4; v_call: TRBV20-1; cdr3_aa: CSARSTGRAKNIQYF
j_call: TRBJ1-1; v_call: TRBV6-6; cdr3_aa: CASSYCTEAFF
j_call: TRBJ1-1; v_call: TRBV4-2; cdr3_aa: CASSQGAQTEAFF
j_call: TRBJ1-1; v_call: TRBV7-2; cdr3_aa: CASSLAGGGMNTEAFF
j_call: TRBJ1-1; v_call: TRBV5-1; cdr3_aa: CASSLLRGRDVRDPGTEAFF
j_call: TRBJ2-7; v_call: TRBV5-1; cdr3_aa: CASSLTSGSNYEQYF
j_call: TRBJ1-2; v_call: TRBV20-1; cdr3_aa: CSARNPRQGGDGYTF
j_call: TRBJ1-1; v_call: TRBV5-1; cdr3_aa: CASSSSTGAGGAEAFF
j_call: TRBJ2-5; v_call: TRBV11-1; cdr3_aa: CASSFSTGQETQYF
j_call: TRBJ1-5; v_call: TRBV3-1; cdr3_aa: CASSDNRGLQPQHF
j_call: TRBJ2-3; v_call: TRBV19; cdr3_aa: CASSAGRGATDTQYF
j_call: TRBJ2-7; v_call: TRBV5-6; cdr3_aa: CASSLVSGDSGEQYF
j_call: TRBJ2-5; v_call: TRBV6-5; cdr3_aa: CASSRTGGPKTQYF
j_call: TRBJ2-1; v_call: TRBV7-3; cdr3_aa: CASSLEVAGLNEQFF
j_call: TRBJ2-3; v_call: TRBV5-4; cdr3_aa: CASSLIAGGPTDTQYF